Sequencing of this TCR beta chain was carried out in a study of regulatory T cells in long-lasting Graves disease (dated by TCRdb to about 2021). With regard to the full study: Persistent Graves' disease meant more than 5 years of antithyroid drug treatment with TSH receptor autoantibodies that stayed positive. Peripheral blood TCR sequencing and RNA sequencing compared persistent Graves' disease patients with newly diagnosed Graves' disease patients. The study was conducted in China and was registered as a clinical trial. A total of 33 samples were covered by TCR sequencing, comprising roughly 13 persistent and 20 newly diagnosed Graves' disease patients. In the clinical cohort, patients with persistent Graves' disease had used antithyroid drugs for an average of about 9.3 years.

Preparation of the library involved multiplex PCR. Sequencing relied on an Illumina HiSeq 4000. CDR3 regions were amplified by Arm-PCR with iRepertoire HTBI primers to construct TCR beta libraries. Gel purification was performed on PCR products prior to sequencing. Under the source paper's analysis protocol: Across samples, about 64 TRBV and 12 to 15 TRBJ segments were identified and used for gene usage analysis of CDR3 amino acid clonotypes. COPE and FqMerger were used to merge filtered high-quality paired reads into contigs. BLAST was used to align contigs to IMGT TRBV, TRBD and TRBJ reference genes, with CDR3 defined following IMGT. Any clonotype with a frequency above 0.1% was classified as a highly expanded clone. Repertoire diversity was measured by Shannon entropy, and V-J evenness by the Gini coefficient. Public clonotypes were defined as clonotypes shared by more than one individual. The raw public data were reprocessed by TCRdb itself: fastp quality trimming at Q25, MiXCR clonotype calling, in-frame beta chains only. Each entry merges the rows of one CDR3 protein and shows their most common DNA and genes. Here the V and J calls rest on TCRdb's processing, not on the authors' analysis. Recorded for this sample are roughly 400,000 distinct CDR3 sequences; around 20% of them occurred a single time. Jointly, the top ten make up 13% to 15% of the sample.

The time point label for this specimen denotes: persistent/refractory GD, antithyroid drugs over 5 years with positive TRAb. For both TCR sequencing and RNA sequencing, RNA was extracted from PBMCs using TRIzol. The diagnosis of Graves' disease was made according to American Thyroid Association guidelines. Patients for the study were recruited at an endocrinology department in Xi'an, China. Each patient gave roughly 10 milliliters of peripheral blood, collected in an EDTA anticoagulant tube. Ficoll Paque Plus density gradient separation was used to isolate PBMCs, and no further T cell sorting was done. RNA quality was checked with an Agilent 2100 Bioanalyzer and agarose gel, and concentration with a NanoDrop 2000. Beyond this particular receptor, the publication reports: Peripheral blood alone was examined, since thyroid tissue, which constituted the primary lesion, could not be accessed. More public clonotypes were shared among persistent patients (fewer than 3,000) than among newly diagnosed patients (roughly 1,000). Sequencing and analysis were restricted to the TCR beta chain. Compared with newly diagnosed patients, persistent Graves' disease patients had lower TCR Shannon entropy and fewer highly expanded clones, which suggests clonal expansion. As a limitation, the authors acknowledged that the small sample size may reduce accuracy.

Many counts were recorded for this clonotype. Its antigen specificity is not known. No much larger clone exists at a distance of one base, and base qualities are not known. This clonotype was obtained from a female donor with Graves disease. The sample was peripheral blood mononuclear cells (PBMCs), taken when the disease was refractory, from a patient treated with antithyroid drugs.

CDR3 reads: CASSSGLEETQYF. Read as DNA, the sequence is TGTGCCAGCAGCTCTGGACTCGAAGAGACCCAGTACTTC. The sequence is built from TRBV7-3 and TRBJ2-5; D gene: possibly TRBD2, on 5 matching bases. CDR1 and CDR2 are read off the germline V gene as SGHTA and FQGTGA. Including cysteine and phenylalanine, the CDR3 has 13 amino acids. Only the CDR3 region is kept as DNA, spanning 39 bases read in frame from base 1. The V and J ends are trimmed by 4 bases and 3 bases, leaving 9 bases between them.